This T cell receptor (beta chain) was obtained from a study of T-cell reconstitution after alpha-beta-depleted transplantation in children. V lost 5 bases to trimming and J lost 7 bases, with 11 bases between them. Germline lookup yields CDR1 GTSNPN and CDR2 SVGIG (reference sequence). The length of the CDR3 is 12 residues. Unique molecular identifiers tagged the TCRbeta library. A single record per CDR3 protein comes from TCRdb applying MiXCR to the PCR reads. The data show 350,000 to 400,000 distinct CDR3 sequences, roughly 13% seen once. J is TRBJ1-4 and V is TRBV30, with D maybe TRBD1 (5 bases). This specimen consisted of PBMCs, obtained from the stem cell graft. The sequence derives from a human donor who donated a stem cell graft to a child with Fanconi anemia. Written as DNA, the CDR3 is TGTGCCTGGGCCCGACAGAGTGAAAAACTGTTTTTT. As protein: CAWARQSEKLFF.